These 32 T cell receptor beta chains came from one sample sequenced in a study of blood T cell repertoires in COVID-19 (TCRdb year 2020). Library preparation used the immunoSEQ multiplex PCR assay. TCRdb retrieved this table from immuneACCESS and kept in-frame rearrangements only. Not all clones are present; in checked studies, unresolved V genes account for under half, and no reason is known for the remainder. In all, the sample holds 400,000 to 550,000 clones, and around 89% of those were seen once. The top ten clonotypes cover approximately 4.3% of the sample. The material sequenced was peripheral blood. The receptors were gathered from a woman between 25 and 40 years old with acute or convalescent COVID-19.

J is TRBJ1-1 and V is TRBV7-9; D remains ambiguous. CDR3 length: 15 residues. With 1 base removed from V and 4 bases from J, the gap between germline ends came to 13 bases. Germline V CDR1 and CDR2: SEHNR, FQNEAQ (reference sequence). CDR3 in amino acids: CASSLDVGPGTEAFF. As DNA, the CDR3 is TGTGCCAGCAGCTTAGATGTGGGTCCGGGCACTGAAGCTTTCTTT.

This chain connects TRBV10-2 to TRBJ2-1; TRBD1 aligns across 9 bases. The germline CDR1 and CDR2 sequences are WSHSY and SAAADI. V shed 7 bases, J shed 6 bases, and the junction held 13 bases outside the gene matches. CDR3 length equals 16 residues. The DNA of the CDR3 is TGCGCCAGCAACAATAAACGGACAGGGGAATCCAATGAGCAGTTCTTC. It codes for CASNNKRTGESNEQFF.

V usage is TRBV11-2 and J usage is TRBJ2-5, with D tentatively TRBD1 (6 bases). Between the trimmed V and J ends, which lost 2 bases and 4 bases, there was a span of 11 bases. The CDR3 has 14 amino acids. The germline V gene encodes CDR1 SGHAT and CDR2 FQNNGV. The DNA of the CDR3 is TGTGCCAGCAGCTTAAAAGACAGGATAGAGACCCAGTACTTC. Amino acids: CASSLKDRIETQYF.

Here the CDR3 reads CASSQDPLAGGTDTQYF. The CDR3, as DNA: TGTGCCAGCAGCCAAGATCCACTAGCGGGGGGCACAGATACGCAGTATTTT. The V call is TRBV4-2, the J call TRBJ2-3, with TRBD2 matching 11 bases. The CDR3 loop spans 17 amino acids. CDR1 and CDR2 (germline): LGHNA, YNFKEQ. J lost 1 base, V lost 0 bases, and 3 bases had no gene match.

The V and J genes are TRBV5-1 and TRBJ2-2, with 7 bases fitting TRBD1. Germline V lookup: CDR1 SGHRS, CDR2 YFSETQ. With V trimmed by 3 bases and J by 5 bases, 13 bases remained unmatched. The CDR3 runs 17 residues. CDR3 nucleotide sequence: TGCGCCAGCAGCTCCCGCCCAGACAGGGCGGGTACCGGGGAGCTGTTTTTT. Protein product: CASSSRPDRAGTGELFF. The variable domain in full, with the rest retrieved from reference TRBV5-1 and TRBJ2-2, is KAGVTQTPRYLIKTRGQQVTLSCSPISGHRSVSWYQQTPGQGLQFLFEYFSETQRNKGNFPGRFSGRQFSNSRSEMNVSTLELGDSALYLCASSSRPDRAGTGELFFGEGSRLTVL.

This rearrangement joins TRBV7-6 to TRBJ2-1, with D possibly matching TRBD1 (6 bases). Germline V gene lookup returns CDR1 SGHVS and CDR2 FNYEAQ. CDR3 length equals 15 residues. The V end lost 1 base, the J end lost 2 bases, and 9 bases lay between the germline ends. CDR3 residues: CASSLEGGAYNEQFF. The CDR3 DNA reads as TGTGCCAGCAGCTTAGAAGGGGGAGCCTACAATGAGCAGTTCTTC.

This clone was counted a few times. The rearrangement uses TRBV5-1 and TRBJ2-2; D perhaps matches TRBD1 (5 bases). In germline, CDR1 is SGHRS, CDR2 YFSETQ. The CDR3 extends over 15 amino acids. The ends were cut back, 4 bases at V and 6 bases at J, with 16 bases in the middle. The CDR3 DNA follows: TGCGCCAGCAGCCTGGGCCACAGGATGGCCGGGGAGCTGTTTTTT. As protein: CASSLGHRMAGELFF.

This clone was found once. The V call is TRBV7-2, the J call TRBJ2-7, with 8 nucleotides matching TRBD1. Trimming at V came to 5 bases and at J to 5 bases, leaving 8 bases not matched to a gene. CDR1 SGHTA and CDR2 FQGNSA come from the germline V gene. The CDR3 has 14 residues. CDR3 residues: CASSLDRGPDEQYF. In DNA form, the CDR3 reads TGTGCCAGCAGCCTAGACAGGGGACCGGACGAGCAGTACTTC.

The rearrangement uses TRBV19 and TRBJ1-5; D uncertain. The ends were cut back, 5 bases at V and 5 bases at J, with 10 bases in the middle. The CDR3 spans 13 residues. The germline V gene encodes CDR1 LNHDA and CDR2 SQIVND (reference sequence). The CDR3 nucleotides read TGTGCCAGTAGTCTACAGCCTTATCAGCCCCAGCATTTT. Translated: CASSLQPYQPQHF.

This sequence joins TRBV28 and TRBJ2-7, with D possibly TRBD2 on 6 matching bases. Germline V gene sequence: CDR1 MDHEN, CDR2 SYDVKM. This CDR3 contains 14 residues. Trimming left V 4 bases short and J 6 bases short, with 16 bases between. CDR3 DNA sequence: TGTGCCAGCAGTTCTGGGGGGTTGCCCGGCGAGCAGTACTTC. Its translation is CASSSGGLPGEQYF.

The sample holds a few counts of this clone. This chain's CDR3 is CASSPGTGGNEQFF. As DNA, the CDR3 is TGTGCCAGCAGCCCCGGGACAGGGGGGAATGAGCAGTTCTTC. V and J are TRBV3-1 (or the pseudogene TRBV3-2) and TRBJ2-1; the match to TRBD1 covers 11 bases. There are 14 residues in the CDR3. Germline CDR1 LGHDT, CDR2 YNNKEL (reference sequence). Losses at the gene ends were 4 bases for V and 7 bases for J; bases not matched to a gene: 3.

This chain uses TRBV5-1 with TRBJ2-2; the D is unclear. V lost 2 bases, J lost 5 bases, and 10 bases lay in between. Germline V gives CDR1 SGHRS, CDR2 YFSETQ. The CDR3 consists of 14 residues. The CDR3 reads CASSLQQRTGELFF. For the CDR3, the DNA is TGCGCCAGCAGCTTACAACAGAGAACCGGGGAGCTGTTTTTT.

The chain joins TRBV2 to TRBJ2-5, with TRBD1 matching over 7 bases. Germline loops: CDR1 SNHLY, CDR2 FYNNEI. This CDR3 comprises 13 residues. Unmatched junction bases numbered 4, after V lost 6 bases and J lost 3 bases. CDR3 bases: TGTGCCAGCAGGCCAGGGGGTGAAGAGACCCAGTACTTC. This gives the protein CASRPGGEETQYF.

The chain employs TRBV7-9 and TRBJ2-7; D may be TRBD1 (6 bases). The CDR3 covers 16 residues. V was pared by 2 bases and J by 3 bases, with 17 bases between. The germline CDR1 and CDR2 sequences are SEHNR and FQNEAQ (reference sequence). The chain's CDR3 is CASSLFPGHDFYEQYF. The CDR3 nucleotides are TGTGCCAGCAGCTTATTCCCGGGACACGACTTCTACGAGCAGTACTTC.

The rearrangement joins TRBV6-6 to TRBJ1-1, with D possibly matching TRBD1 (5 bases). The CDR3 runs 15 residues. Germline CDR1 is MNHNY and CDR2 is SVGAGI (reference sequence). V was shortened by 2 bases and J by 1 base, with 11 bases between the two germline ends. CDR3 sequence: CASSYGEGRNTEAFF. CDR3 sequence (DNA): TGTGCCAGCAGTTACGGGGAGGGGAGGAACACTGAAGCTTTCTTT.

The chain recombines TRBV11-2 with TRBJ2-3; 7 bases align to TRBD2. Trimming cost V 6 bases and J 4 bases; bases outside gene matches: 10. The CDR3 is made up of 15 amino acids. Germline assignment: CDR1 SGHAT and CDR2 FQNNGV. The CDR3 DNA sequence: TGTGCCAGCAGTTATACCGGCGGGGGTGCAGATACGCAGTATTTT. It is translated as CASSYTGGGADTQYF.

This clone was observed a few times. The chain links TRBV29-1 to TRBJ1-5; TRBD1 is a possible D gene (6 bases). V lost 6 bases, J lost 2 bases, and 8 bases lay in between. This CDR3 region has 12 residues. Looked up from germline, CDR1 is SQVTM and CDR2 is ANQGSEA. CDR3 sequence: CSVGARNQPQHF. CDR3 nucleotide sequence: TGCAGCGTGGGGGCCCGCAATCAGCCCCAGCATTTT. Supplemented by reference TRBV29-1 and TRBJ1-5, the full variable domain reads SAVISQKPSRDICQRGTSLTIQCQVDSQVTMMFWYRQQPGQSLTLIATANQGSEATYESGFVIDKFPISRPNLTFSTLTVSNMSPEDSSIYLCSVGARNQPQHFGDGTRLSIL.

This clone was detected only a few times. The CDR3 region is CASSKERGSGDPTGELFF. The CDR3, as DNA: TGTGCCAGCAGCAAAGAGCGTGGGAGCGGGGATCCCACCGGGGAGCTGTTTTTT. V and J are TRBV21-1 and TRBJ2-2; no DNA check was done on the table's D call, TRBD2. TRBV21-1 is deemed a pseudogene. The CDR3 runs 18 residues.

The genes are TRBV27 and TRBJ1-2; maybe TRBD1 (5 bases). The V gene's germline CDR1 is MNHEY and CDR2 SMNVEV (reference sequence). The V end was cut by 4 bases, the J end by 8 bases, with 14 bases between. CDR3 length: 13 amino acids. DNA for the CDR3: TGTGCCAGCAGTTCACTACAGGACGGGGGCTACACCTTC. This codes for CASSSLQDGGYTF.

Only one count was recorded for this clone. The chain carries TRBV4-2 and TRBJ2-7, with TRBD2 as a possible D gene (5 bases). The length of the CDR3 is 16 residues. The germline CDR1 and CDR2 sequences are LGHNA and YNFKEQ. Between the trimmed V and J ends, which lost 4 bases and 4 bases, there was a span of 20 bases. This CDR3 is CASSRDLFGEAYEQYF. CDR3 nucleotide sequence: TGTGCCAGCAGCCGAGATCTGTTCGGGGAAGCTTACGAGCAGTACTTC.

The genes are TRBV5-4 and TRBJ2-5, with 13 bases that match TRBD2. Germline loops: CDR1 SGHNT, CDR2 YYREEE (reference sequence). J was trimmed by 4 bases and V by 4 bases; bases with no gene match: 10. The CDR3 contains 17 residues. The DNA of the CDR3 is TGTGCCAGCAGCCGCGTGACTAGCGGGGGGTTGACAGAGACCCAGTACTTC. Translation: CASSRVTSGGLTETQYF.

The chain uses TRBV19 and TRBJ1-2, with TRBD1 identical over 7 bases. This CDR3 spans 18 amino acids. In germline, CDR1 is LNHDA, CDR2 SQIVND (reference sequence). V dropped 5 bases and J dropped 3; count of bases not matched to a gene: 18. CDR3 residues: CASSVNDRDRFFYYGYTF. CDR3 DNA: TGTGCCAGTAGTGTGAACGACAGGGATCGGTTTTTTTACTATGGCTACACCTTC. Full variable domain (missing parts from reference TRBV19 and TRBJ1-2): DGGITQSPKYLFRKEGQNVTLSCEQNLNHDAMYWYRQDPGQGLRLIYYSQIVNDFQKGDIAEGYSVSREKKESFPLTVTSAQKNPTAFYLCASSVNDRDRFFYYGYTFGSGTRLTVV.

V is TRBV19 and J is TRBJ2-7, with 8 bases matching TRBD2. The CDR3 extends over 13 amino acids. J was trimmed by 3 bases and V by 5 bases; bases with no gene match: 3. Germline CDR1 is LNHDA and CDR2 is SQIVND (reference sequence). The CDR3 DNA sequence: TGTGCCAGTAGTCCGAGCGGGGGCTACGAGCAGTACTTC. It translates to CASSPSGGYEQYF.

The V call is TRBV5-1, the J call TRBJ1-2; perhaps TRBD1 as D (6 bases). Looked up from germline, CDR1 is SGHRS and CDR2 is YFSETQ. The CDR3 length is 13 residues. The germline V and J ends were trimmed by 0 bases and 6 bases, with 9 bases remaining between them. CDR3 bases: TGCGCCAGCAGCTTGGACAGGGACGATGGCTACACCTTC. It encodes CASSLDRDDGYTF.

The rearrangement joins TRBV23-1 to TRBJ2-7, with 7 bases fitting TRBD1. TRBV23-1 is annotated as an ORF whose role is uncertain. Trimming took 2 bases from V and 2 from J; bases not matched to a gene: 12. The CDR3 spans 17 residues. The CDR3 DNA reads as TGCGCCAGCAGTCAACCATCTAAAGGGACAGCCGCCTACGAGCAGTACTTC. Its protein product is CASSQPSKGTAAYEQYF.

The rearrangement links TRBV21-1 to TRBJ1-2. TRBV21-1 is a documented pseudogene. This CDR3 contains 15 residues. The CDR3 protein is CASSKNIRGGYGYTF. The CDR3 nucleotides read TGTGCCAGCAGCAAAAACATCCGGGGTGGCTATGGCTACACCTTC.

V is TRBV29-1 and J is TRBJ2-7, with TRBD2 as a possible D gene (5 bases). The CDR3 runs to 12 residues. Germline CDR1 reads SQVTM; CDR2 reads ANQGSEA. V lost 1 base and J lost 11, with 15 bases in between. In nucleotides, the CDR3 is TGCAGCGTTGAAGTCCCAAATACGAGGGAGTACTTC. Protein sequence: CSVEVPNTREYF.

The V gene is TRBV9, the J gene TRBJ2-1; D ambiguous. The CDR3 sequence is 14 residues long. CDR1 is SGDLS, CDR2 YYNGEE, per germline. V was pared by 0 bases and J by 3 bases, with 7 bases between. CDR3 protein: CASSVGPGYNEQFF. In nucleotides, the CDR3 is TGTGCCAGCAGCGTAGGCCCAGGCTACAATGAGCAGTTCTTC.

V is TRBV5-1 and J is TRBJ2-7; D is uncertain. Germline values: CDR1 SGHRS, CDR2 YFSETQ. The CDR3 contains 12 residues. With 3 bases removed from V and 1 base from J, the gap between germline ends came to 5 bases. The CDR3 loop is CASSSFSYEQYF. The CDR3 nucleotides are TGCGCCAGCAGCTCCTTTTCCTACGAGCAGTACTTC. Based on the CDR3 plus reference TRBV5-1 and TRBJ2-7, the full variable domain is KAGVTQTPRYLIKTRGQQVTLSCSPISGHRSVSWYQQTPGQGLQFLFEYFSETQRNKGNFPGRFSGRQFSNSRSEMNVSTLELGDSALYLCASSSFSYEQYFGPGTRLTVT.

The V gene is TRBV24-1, the J gene TRBJ2-3; 11 positions agree with TRBD2. Trimming removed 3 bases from V and 2 bases from J; junction bases left unmatched: 6. The CDR3 has 17 residues. Germline CDR1 KGHDR, CDR2 SFDVKD. Written as DNA, the CDR3 is TGTGCCACCAGTGATCCCCTACTAGCGGGGGACACAGATACGCAGTATTTT. Translated: CATSDPLLAGDTDTQYF.

This sequence joins TRBV19 and TRBJ1-3; 7 nucleotides align to TRBD1. The CDR3 length is 17 residues. CDR1 and CDR2 from the germline V gene are LNHDA and SQIVND (reference sequence). The J segment lost 5 bases and the V segment lost 4 bases, leaving 14 bases of the junction unmatched. The CDR3 DNA sequence: TGTGCCAGTAGTAAAAACTCACAGGGGACTCGAAGAAACACCATATATTTT. It encodes CASSKNSQGTRRNTIYF.

The V gene is TRBV4-1, the J gene TRBJ2-5; D gene uncertain. The CDR3 length is 12 residues. Germline values: CDR1 MGHRA, CDR2 YSYEKL. Trimming stripped 0 bases from V and 4 bases from J, with 3 bases between. The CDR3 sequence: CASSQDLETQYF. As DNA, the CDR3 is TGCGCCAGCAGCCAAGACTTAGAGACCCAGTACTTC.